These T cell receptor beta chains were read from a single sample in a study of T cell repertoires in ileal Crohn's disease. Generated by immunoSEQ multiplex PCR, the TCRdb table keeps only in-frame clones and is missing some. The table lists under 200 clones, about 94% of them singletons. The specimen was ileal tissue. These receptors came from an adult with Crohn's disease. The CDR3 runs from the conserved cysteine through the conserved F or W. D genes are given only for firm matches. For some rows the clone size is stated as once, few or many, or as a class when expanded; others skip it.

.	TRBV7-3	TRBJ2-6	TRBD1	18	TGTGCCAGCAGCAATAATCGGGACAGCGCCTCTGGGGCCAACGTCCTGACTTTC	CASSNNRDSASGANVLTF
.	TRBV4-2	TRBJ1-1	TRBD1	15	TGTGCCAGCAGCCAAGGTGGACAGGGAATCCCTGAAGCTTTCTTT	CASSQGGQGIPEAFF
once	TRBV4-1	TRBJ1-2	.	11	TGCGCCAGCAGCCAAGACGGCTCGCGACACTTC	CASSQDGSRHF
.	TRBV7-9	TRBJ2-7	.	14	TGTGCCAGCAGCCGGGGGTTCGGGATCTACGAGCAGTACTTC	CASSRGFGIYEQYF
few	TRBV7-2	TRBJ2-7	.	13	TGTGCCAGCAGCCGTAAAGGGGGGGAGAGGTTGGACTTC	CASSRKGGERLDF
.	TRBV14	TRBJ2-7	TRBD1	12	TGTGCCAGCAGCTCGGACAGGGTTAGGCAGTACTTC	CASSSDRVRQYF
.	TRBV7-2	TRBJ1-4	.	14	TGTGCCAGCAGCCAAACAGGGTCAAGTGAAAAACTGTTTTTT	CASSQTGSSEKLFF
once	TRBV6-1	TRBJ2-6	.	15	TGTGCCAGCGGGGCATTGAGCTCTGGGGCCAACGTCCTGACTTTC	CASGALSSGANVLTF
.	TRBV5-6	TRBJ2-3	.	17	TGTGCCAGCAGCCCTCCAGGCGGTGGCCTTAACACAGATACGCAGTATTTT	CASSPPGGGLNTDTQYF
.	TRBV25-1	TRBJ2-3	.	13	TGTGCCAGCAGTTGGAAGGACGGGGATACGCAGTATTTT	CASSWKDGDTQYF
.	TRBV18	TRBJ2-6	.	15	TGTGCCAGCTCACCACTGAACTCTGGGGCCAACGTCCTGACTTTC	CASSPLNSGANVLTF
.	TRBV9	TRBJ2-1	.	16	TGTGCCAGCAGCGTAGGTATGGGGTCCGAAATCAATGAGCAGTTCTTC	CASSVGMGSEINEQFF
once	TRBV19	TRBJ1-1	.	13	TGTGCCAGTAGTATTGACAGTAGCACTGAAGCTTTCTTT	CASSIDSSTEAFF
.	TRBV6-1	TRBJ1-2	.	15	TGTGCCAGCGACTCCAAGACGGTTTCCGACTATGGCTACACCTTC	CASDSKTVSDYGYTF
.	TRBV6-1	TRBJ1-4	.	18	TGTGCCAGCAGTGAAACAGGGATCTGGAGAGCAACTAATGAAAAACTGTTTTTT	CASSETGIWRATNEKLFF
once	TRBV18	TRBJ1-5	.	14	TGTGCCAGCTCGGAAGATTATGGCAATCAGCCCCAGCATTTT	CASSEDYGNQPQHF
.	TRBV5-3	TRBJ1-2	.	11	TGTGCCAGAAGCTTGGATGGGGGCTACACCTTC	CARSLDGGYTF
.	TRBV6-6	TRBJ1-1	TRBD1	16	TGTGCCAGCACCCTAATACAGGGGGCGGGAAACACTGAAGCTTTCTTT	CASTLIQGAGNTEAFF
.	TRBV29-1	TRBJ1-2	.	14	TGCAGCGCCCCAGATATCGGGGGCGGCTATGGCTACACCTTC	CSAPDIGGGYGYTF
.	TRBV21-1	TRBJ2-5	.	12	TGTGCCAGCCGGGACACGCAAGAGACCCAGTACTTC	CASRDTQETQYF
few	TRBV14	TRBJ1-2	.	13	TGTGCCAGCAGCGCGGACAGACGGAGGGGCTACACCTTC	CASSADRRRGYTF
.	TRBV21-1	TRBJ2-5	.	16	TGTGCCAGCAGCAAAAGGCAGGGGGAGCGGCAAGAGACCCAGTACTTC	CASSKRQGERQETQYF
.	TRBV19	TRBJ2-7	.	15	TGTGCCAGTAGTATCTCCTTGCCCCCCGCCTACGAGCAGTACTTC	CASSISLPPAYEQYF
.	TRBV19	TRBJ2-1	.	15	TGTGCCAGTAGTATGTGGGGGGACCACCTGGGTGAGCAGTTCTTC	CASSMWGDHLGEQFF
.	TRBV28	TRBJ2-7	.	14	TGTGCCAGCAGGCCTAGTGCTGACAACTACGAGCAGTACTTC	CASRPSADNYEQYF
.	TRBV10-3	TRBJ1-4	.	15	TGTGCCATCAGTGAGTCCCCAAACTATAATGAAAAACTGTTTTTT	CAISESPNYNEKLFF
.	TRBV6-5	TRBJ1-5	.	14	TGTGCCAGCAGTTACAGTCATAGCAATCAGCCCCAGCATTTT	CASSYSHSNQPQHF
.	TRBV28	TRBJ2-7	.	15	TGTGCCAGCAGAAAAGCAGAGAACCCGTCCTACGAGCAGTACTTC	CASRKAENPSYEQYF
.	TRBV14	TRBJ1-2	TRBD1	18	TGTGCCAGCAGCCAAGAAGGGTGGACAGGTCCTCGGGGAAGTGGCTACACCTTC	CASSQEGWTGPRGSGYTF
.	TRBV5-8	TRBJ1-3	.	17	TGTGCCAGCAGCTCTGCGGCAGGGTTTATGTCTGGAAACACCATATATTTT	CASSSAAGFMSGNTIYF
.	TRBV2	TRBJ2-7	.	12	TGTGCCAGCAGTGGGGGCCCCTACGAGCAGTACTTC	CASSGGPYEQYF
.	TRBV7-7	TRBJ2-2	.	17	TGTGCCAGCAGCTTACGAACTATCGGACCAAACACCGGGGAGCTGTTTTTT	CASSLRTIGPNTGELFF
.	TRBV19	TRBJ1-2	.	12	TGTGCCAGTACTAACCGAGCCTATGGCTACACCTTC	CASTNRAYGYTF
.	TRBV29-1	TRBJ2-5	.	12	TGCAGCGCTGAACAGGAGTCAGAGACCCAGTACTTC	CSAEQESETQYF
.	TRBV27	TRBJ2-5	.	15	TGTGCCAGCAGCTCTCTCGTGGGGGGGCTCGAGACCCAGTACTTC	CASSSLVGGLETQYF
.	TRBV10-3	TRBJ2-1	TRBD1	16	TGTGCCATCAGTGAGTCGAAGGGGGCGTTTGGCAATGAGCAGTTCTTC	CAISESKGAFGNEQFF
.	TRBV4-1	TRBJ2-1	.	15	TGCGCCAGCAGCCAAGAAGGGGCCATCTACAATGAGCAGTTCTTC	CASSQEGAIYNEQFF
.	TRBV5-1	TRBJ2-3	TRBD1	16	TGCGCCAGCAGCCGTCAGGGACAGGCTAGCACAGATACGCAGTATTTT	CASSRQGQASTDTQYF
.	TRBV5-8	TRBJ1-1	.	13	TGTGCCAGCAGTAAAGACAGCACGGTGGTGGCTTTCTTT	CASSKDSTVVAFF
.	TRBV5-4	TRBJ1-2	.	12	TGTGCCAGCAGCTTGCCTAGAAATGGCTACACCTTC	CASSLPRNGYTF